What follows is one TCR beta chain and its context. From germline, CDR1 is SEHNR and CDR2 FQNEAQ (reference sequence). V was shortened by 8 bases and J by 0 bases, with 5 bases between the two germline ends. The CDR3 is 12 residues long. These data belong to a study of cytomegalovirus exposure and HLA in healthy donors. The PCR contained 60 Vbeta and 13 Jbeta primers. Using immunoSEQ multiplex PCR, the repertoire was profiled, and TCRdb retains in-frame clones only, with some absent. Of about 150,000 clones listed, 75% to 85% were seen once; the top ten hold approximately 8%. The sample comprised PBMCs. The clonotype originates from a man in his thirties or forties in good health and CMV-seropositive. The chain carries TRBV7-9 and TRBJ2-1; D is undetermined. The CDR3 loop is CASGSSYNEQFF. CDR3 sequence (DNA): TGTGCCAGCGGCAGCTCCTACAATGAGCAGTTCTTC.